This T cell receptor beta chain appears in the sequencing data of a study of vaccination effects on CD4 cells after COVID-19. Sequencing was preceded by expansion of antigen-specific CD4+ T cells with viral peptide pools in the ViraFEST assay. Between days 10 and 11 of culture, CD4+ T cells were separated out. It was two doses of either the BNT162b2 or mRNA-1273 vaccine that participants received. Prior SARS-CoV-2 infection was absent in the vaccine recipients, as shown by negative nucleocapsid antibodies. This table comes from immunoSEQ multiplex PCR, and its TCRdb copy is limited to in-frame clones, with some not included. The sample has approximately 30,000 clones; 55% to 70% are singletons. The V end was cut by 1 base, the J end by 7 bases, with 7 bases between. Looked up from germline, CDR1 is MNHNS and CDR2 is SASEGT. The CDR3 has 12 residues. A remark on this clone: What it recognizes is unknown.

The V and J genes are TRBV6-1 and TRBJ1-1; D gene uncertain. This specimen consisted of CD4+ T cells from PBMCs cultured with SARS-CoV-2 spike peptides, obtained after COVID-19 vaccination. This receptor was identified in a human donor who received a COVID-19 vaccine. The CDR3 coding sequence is TGTGCCAGCAGTGAAGTAAAGTATGAAGCTTTCTTT. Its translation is CASSEVKYEAFF.